A single sample gave rise to the 2 T cell receptor beta chains below, sequenced in a study of control samples from healthy donors and cancer patients. Clones were read by immunoSEQ multiplex PCR, and TCRdb kept only the in-frame ones, dropping some. Of some 80,000 clones in the sample, 85% to 95% were seen once. The sample comprised blood. Every receptor here comes from a woman aged 55-70 years in good health.

In its sample, this clone was seen once. The V call is TRBV12-3 or TRBV12-4, the J call TRBJ1-5, with no clear D. The germline V and J ends were trimmed by 3 bases and 6 bases, with 9 bases remaining between them. CDR3 size: 13 residues. DNA for the CDR3: TGTGCCAGCAGTTTGGCTCGGACTCAGCCCCAGCATTTT. Translation gives CASSLARTQPQHF.

The chain carries TRBV5-1 and TRBJ2-5; TRBD1 aligns across 8 bases. Germline V CDR1 and CDR2: SGHRS, YFSETQ. J lost 5 bases, V lost 1 base, and 7 bases had no gene match. This CDR3 is built from 15 residues. In DNA, the CDR3 is TGCGCCAGCAGCTTGAGAGCAGGGGGCAGGGAGACCCAGTACTTC. Its protein product is CASSLRAGGRETQYF.